This TCR beta chain was documented in a study of cytomegalovirus exposure and HLA in healthy donors. Study-wide findings and caveats: DRB1 showed the most TCR associations and HLA-C the fewest in a later analysis, as rates varied by HLA locus.

A few counts support this clone. Its target is unknown. The PCR was carried out with 60 Vbeta primers and 13 Jbeta primers. Authors' processing steps: Later reanalysis found 60 million to 90 million unique TCR beta chains, some 10 million of them shared. Profiling relied on immunoSEQ multiplex PCR, and the TCRdb table lists in-frame clones only, not all of them. V and J calls and clone size follow that table, whereas D and trimming were derived from the DNA. There are over 65,000 clones in the sample; approximately 80% occur only once, and roughly 6.8% lies in the top ten. This sequence originates from a human donor in good health. The specimen was PBMCs.

For the CDR3, the DNA is TGTGCCAGCAGCTCGACAGACTGGAACACTGAAGCTTTCTTT. Translated, it gives CASSSTDWNTEAFF. This sequence joins TRBV5-6 and TRBJ1-1; possible D gene TRBD1, 5 bases. V lost 3 bases and J 1 base, leaving 10 bases between the germline ends. This CDR3 has 14 amino acids. CDR1 is SGHDT and CDR2 is YYEEEE in the germline V gene.